The next 3 T cell receptor beta chains were all read from a single sample in a study of blood T cell repertoires in COVID-19. Here immunoSEQ multiplex PCR was the method, and the copy in TCRdb shows in-frame clones only, minus some. The data show fewer than 250,000 clones, with about 87% seen just once and 3% held by the top ten. Sequencing used peripheral blood. These receptors all come from a man aged 55 to 70 with acute or convalescent COVID-19.

The rearrangement links TRBV27 to TRBJ1-2, with D unresolved. V was shortened by 6 bases and J by 4 bases, with 18 bases between the two germline ends. This CDR3 spans 15 amino acids. From germline, CDR1 is MNHEY and CDR2 SMNVEV (reference sequence). The CDR3 loop reads CASSPLPGLLYGYTF. The CDR3 DNA follows: TGTGCCAGCAGCCCTTTGCCCGGACTGCTCTATGGCTACACCTTC.

The chain recombines TRBV7-9 with TRBJ1-1, with D perhaps matching TRBD1 (6 bases). Germline lookup yields CDR1 SEHNR and CDR2 FQNEAQ (reference sequence). V was cut by 5 bases and J by 5 bases, with 30 bases left in between. The CDR3 totals 19 residues. The CDR3 is CASSREFLGQGSIGTEAFF. In nucleotides, the CDR3 is TGTGCCAGCAGCCGCGAGTTCTTGGGGCAGGGGTCTATAGGGACTGAAGCTTTCTTT.

This CDR3 reads CSVENSLYTEAFF. The CDR3 nucleotides are TGCAGCGTTGAGAACAGCCTTTACACTGAAGCTTTCTTT. The chain employs TRBV29-1 and TRBJ1-1; no clear D gene. Germline V gene data show CDR1 as SQVTM and CDR2 as ANQGSEA. The CDR3 loop spans 13 amino acids. The germline V and J ends were trimmed by 3 bases and 3 bases, with 11 bases remaining between them.